The 32 T cell receptor beta chains presented below share a single source sample, sequenced in a study of OX40 agonist ivuxolimab in advanced cancers. Profiling relied on immunoSEQ multiplex PCR, and the TCRdb table lists in-frame clones only, not all of them. The sample consists of 65,000 to 95,000 clones, about 83% of them appearing once. The sample was CD4+ or CD8+ T cells sorted from blood, taken in a trial of the OX40 agonist ivuxolimab. Receptor source: an adult with an advanced solid tumor such as melanoma, head and neck, liver or kidney cancer.

The chain carries TRBV10-3 and TRBJ2-7; D uncertain. Trimming removed 4 bases at V and 4 bases at J, with 5 bases between. The CDR3 has 11 residues. Germline V gene lookup returns CDR1 ENHRY and CDR2 SYGVKD. The CDR3 nucleotides are TGTGCCATCAGTGGAGCTTACGAGCAGTACTTC. Protein sequence: CAISGAYEQYF.

This chain links TRBV30 with TRBJ1-6; D uncertain. The CDR3 is made up of 12 amino acids. The V and J ends lost 7 bases and 11 bases respectively, with 15 bases between them. In germline, CDR1 is GTSNPN, CDR2 SVGIG (reference sequence). Here the CDR3 reads CAYTPGSPPLHF. The CDR3 DNA reads TGTGCCTACACCCCAGGATCCCCACCCCTCCACTTT.

The V and J genes are TRBV6-5 and TRBJ2-7; no reliable D call. The CDR3 runs 13 residues. Trimming pared 4 bases from V and 4 bases from J, leaving 11 bases between. Germline-derived CDR1 and CDR2 are MNHEY and SVGAGI. CDR3 coding DNA: TGTGCCAGCAGTTCTTACAGCAGATACGAGCAGTACTTC. Amino acids: CASSSYSRYEQYF.

This clone was counted a few times. The gene calls are TRBV29-1 and TRBJ2-7; TRBD2 matches 9 bases. This CDR3 has 12 residues. CDR1 and CDR2 from the germline V gene are SQVTM and ANQGSEA. The V gene end was trimmed by 5 bases and the J gene end by 7 bases; junction bases not matched to a gene: 6. The CDR3 here is CSVLAGGPEQYF. CDR3 sequence (DNA): TGCAGCGTTTTGGCGGGAGGGCCGGAGCAGTACTTC.

The rearrangement joins TRBV30 to TRBJ1-4; D unclear. CDR3 length equals 13 residues. V lost 1 base to trimming and J lost 7 bases, with 10 bases between them. CDR1 is GTSNPN and CDR2 is SVGIG in the germline V gene (reference sequence). Here the CDR3 reads CAWSARVGEKLFF. CDR3 sequence (DNA): TGTGCCTGGAGTGCGCGGGTGGGTGAAAAACTGTTTTTT.

The chain is built from TRBV5-1 and TRBJ2-1; D is possibly TRBD1 or TRBD2 (5 bases each). This CDR3 has 14 residues. From germline, CDR1 is SGHRS and CDR2 YFSETQ. The V end lost 8 bases, the J end lost 6 bases, and 18 bases lay between the germline ends. CDR3 coding DNA: TGCGCCAGTCGACGGCAGGGAGAAAGCAATGAGCAGTTCTTC. It translates to CASRRQGESNEQFF.

This rearrangement joins TRBV5-1 to TRBJ2-1, with D tentatively TRBD2 (7 bases). The CDR3 has 14 residues. V dropped 4 bases and J dropped 2 bases, with 10 bases sitting between them. In germline, CDR1 is SGHRS, CDR2 YFSETQ. The CDR3 bases are TGCGCCAGCAGCGCGGGGGCTACCTACAATGAGCAGTTCTTC. Translation gives CASSAGATYNEQFF.

Concerning this clone: The junction shows a germline mismatch at one end, possibly a read error. The J gene is TRBJ2-3, the V gene TRBV19; the match to TRBD2 covers 13 bases. The germline V gene encodes CDR1 LNHDA and CDR2 SQIVND (reference sequence). The CDR3 is 18 amino acids. CDR3 sequence: CASSIKLLAGGITHTQYF. The CDR3 region has the DNA TGTGCCAGTAGTATCAAATTACTAGCGGGAGGGATCACACATACGCAGTATTTT.

The V gene is TRBV4-2, the J gene TRBJ2-5, with 7 bases fitting TRBD2. V shed 6 bases and J 1 base; nucleotides not matched to a gene: 8. The CDR3 length is 15 residues. Germline CDR1 and CDR2: LGHNA and YNFKEQ. CDR3 sequence: CASSDSGGPQETQYF. The CDR3 bases are TGTGCCAGCAGTGATTCGGGAGGCCCCCAAGAGACCCAGTACTTC.

The chain links TRBV11-1 to TRBJ1-2; 7 bases map to TRBD1. CDR1 is SGHAT, CDR2 FQDESV, per germline (reference sequence). V trimming: 1 base; J trimming: 6 bases; junction bases outside the gene matches: 2. This CDR3 is built from 13 residues. The chain's CDR3 is CASSLGTGDGYTF. The CDR3 nucleotides are TGTGCCAGCAGCTTAGGGACAGGAGATGGCTACACCTTC.

CDR3 amino acids: CASRILEQYF. CDR3 nucleotides: TGTGCCAGCAGGATATTGGAGCAGTACTTC. The rearrangement links TRBV2 to TRBJ2-7, with D uncertain. The CDR3 has 10 residues. The V and J ends lost 6 bases and 7 bases respectively, with 7 bases between them. CDR1 SNHLY and CDR2 FYNNEI come from the germline V gene. Looking up the rest from reference TRBV2 and TRBJ2-7 gives the full variable domain: EPEVTQTPSHQVTQMGQEVILRCVPISNHLYFYWYRQILGQKVEFLVSFYNNEISEKSEIFDDQFSVERPDGSNFTLKIRSTKLEDSAMYFCASRILEQYFGPGTRLTVT.

The chain carries TRBV7-2 and TRBJ1-5; 9 bases line up with TRBD1. From germline, CDR1 is SGHTA and CDR2 FQGNSA. V dropped 6 bases and J dropped 6; count of bases not matched to a gene: 9. The CDR3 totals 15 residues. The CDR3 region has the DNA TGTGCCAGCAGGTTCGGGACAGGGTCGGGTCAGCCCCAGCATTTT. Its translation is CASRFGTGSGQPQHF.

The chain employs TRBV6-5 and TRBJ1-1; no definite D call. This CDR3 spans 13 amino acids. With 1 base removed from V and 1 base from J, the gap between germline ends came to 4 bases. From germline, CDR1 is MNHEY and CDR2 SVGAGI. CDR3 sequence: CASSYWGNTEAFF. DNA for the CDR3: TGTGCCAGCAGTTACTGGGGGAACACTGAAGCTTTCTTT.

Only a few counts were recorded for this clone. The chain couples TRBV30 to TRBJ1-5; D gene unclear. From germline, CDR1 is GTSNPN and CDR2 SVGIG (reference sequence). The CDR3 contains 15 residues. Between the trimmed V and J ends, which lost 4 bases and 2 bases, there was a span of 15 bases. The CDR3 reads CAWTSTASRNQPQHF. The CDR3 bases are TGTGCCTGGACTTCGACTGCTTCCCGCAATCAGCCCCAGCATTTT.

The chain employs TRBV7-9 and TRBJ1-1; D not resolved. The germline V and J ends were trimmed by 7 bases and 2 bases, with 14 bases remaining between them. This CDR3 spans 14 amino acids. Germline-derived CDR1 and CDR2 are SEHNR and FQNEAQ (reference sequence). CDR3: CASNPGDKNTEAFF. In DNA, the CDR3 is TGTGCCAGCAACCCTGGTGACAAAAACACTGAAGCTTTCTTT.

This clone was detected only once. The rearrangement links TRBV6-5 to TRBJ2-1; a weak D match, TRBD1 (6 bases). CDR3 length equals 14 residues. V was cut by 2 bases and J by 3 bases, with 8 bases left in between. The V gene's germline CDR1 is MNHEY and CDR2 SVGAGI. For the CDR3, the DNA is TGTGCCAGCAGTTACCTGGACAGCTACAATGAGCAGTTCTTC. Amino acids: CASSYLDSYNEQFF.

Remarks on this clone: The junction departs from germline at one end; a sequencing error may be responsible. The chain uses TRBV7-7 and TRBJ2-1, with D perhaps matching TRBD1 (6 bases). The CDR3 extends over 13 amino acids. Germline CDR1 and CDR2: SSHAT and FNYEAQ (reference sequence). CDR3 in amino acids: CASSRDTPHEQFF. CDR3 sequence (DNA): TGTGCTAGCAGCCGGGACACCCCACATGAGCAGTTCTTC.

The chain joins TRBV5-1 to TRBJ1-2; 9 nucleotides match TRBD1. The CDR3 contains 14 residues. Germline CDR1 SGHRS, CDR2 YFSETQ. V was pared by 4 bases and J by 10 bases, with 11 bases of the junction left unmatched. CDR3 nucleotides: TGCGCCAGCAGCCTTGGGGACAGGGAGACTCACTACACCTTC. This gives the protein CASSLGDRETHYTF.

This chain connects TRBV2 to TRBJ2-7; TRBD2 might be the D (6 bases). This CDR3 is built from 13 residues. V lost 7 bases and J lost 9, with 19 bases in between. Germline V gene lookup returns CDR1 SNHLY and CDR2 FYNNEI. The CDR3: CASTPNVGGRQYF. CDR3 sequence (DNA): TGTGCCAGCACCCCCAACGTCGGGGGACGGCAGTACTTC.

The gene calls are TRBV11-2 and TRBJ1-1; tentative D call: TRBD1 (5 bases). V lost 4 bases and J lost 11, with 14 bases in between. The CDR3 is 12 residues long. The germline gives CDR1 SGHAT, CDR2 FQNNGV. The CDR3 nucleotides are TGTGCCAGCAGCTCCCCGGAGGGGAGCGCTTTCTTT. Translated: CASSSPEGSAFF.

This rearrangement joins TRBV18 to TRBJ2-7, with 9 bases lining up with TRBD1. The CDR3 loop spans 15 amino acids. In germline, CDR1 is KGHSH, CDR2 LQKENI. V lost 0 bases and J lost 1; bases outside the gene matches: 1. CDR3 nucleotide sequence: TGTGCCAGCTCACCACCGGGGACAGGGTCCTACGAGCAGTACTTC. Its translation: CASSPPGTGSYEQYF.

As concerns this clone: Its ends do not fully match the called genes, so a read error is possible. The chain couples TRBV18 to TRBJ1-1; D uncertain. Germline lookup yields CDR1 KGHSH and CDR2 LQKENI. The CDR3 loop spans 14 amino acids. CDR3 amino acids: CASSPVGGNAEAFF. CDR3 coding DNA: TGTGCCAGCTCACCAGTTGGAGGGAACGCTGAAGCTTTCTTT.

This clone was counted a few times. This chain joins TRBV2 and TRBJ2-7; D remains ambiguous. This CDR3 is 13 amino acids long. Trimming took 4 bases from V and 1 from J, leaving 8 bases between them. The V gene's germline CDR1 is SNHLY and CDR2 FYNNEI. The CDR3: CASSGQISYEQYF. The CDR3 DNA follows: TGTGCCAGCAGTGGACAAATTTCCTACGAGCAGTACTTC.

V and J are TRBV6-5 and TRBJ2-7; no clear D gene. The CDR3 is 13 amino acids. The V end lost 0 bases, the J end lost 13 bases, and 16 bases lay between the germline ends. Germline CDR1 reads MNHEY; CDR2 reads SVGAGI. CDR3 amino acids: CASSYSSKGRIYF. The CDR3 DNA is TGTGCCAGCAGTTACTCTTCCAAGGGCAGAATCTACTTC.

V and J are TRBV4-2 and TRBJ2-5, with D hard to call. Trimming took off 1 base at V and 1 base at J, with 10 bases between the two ends. Per germline, CDR1 LGHNA and CDR2 YNFKEQ. CDR3 size: 15 residues. This CDR3 reads CASSQGLKLQETQYF. As DNA, the CDR3 is TGTGCCAGCAGCCAAGGCCTTAAGCTCCAAGAGACCCAGTACTTC.

The chain uses TRBV13 and TRBJ1-1; unclear D gene. Trimming removed 6 bases from V and 4 bases from J, with 18 bases in between. The V gene's germline CDR1 is PRHDT and CDR2 FYEKMQ (reference sequence). The CDR3 sequence is 15 residues long. The CDR3 DNA reads as TGTGCCAGCAGTTGGGGAGGCCCCTGGGGCACTGAAGCTTTCTTT. It encodes CASSWGGPWGTEAFF. The full variable domain, rest sourced from reference TRBV13 and TRBJ1-1, is AAGVIQSPRHLIKEKRETATLKCYPIPRHDTVYWYQQGPGQDPQFLISFYEKMQSDKGSIPDRFSAQQFSDYHSELNMSSLELGDSALYFCASSWGGPWGTEAFFGQGTRLTVV.

The chain employs TRBV5-1 and TRBJ1-1; the match to TRBD1 covers 7 bases. The J segment lost 5 bases and the V segment lost 4 bases, leaving 11 bases of the junction unmatched. Germline V lookup: CDR1 SGHRS, CDR2 YFSETQ. CDR3 length: 15 residues. The CDR3 is CASSQIETGKTEAFF. The DNA for the CDR3 is TGCGCCAGCAGCCAGATAGAGACAGGGAAAACTGAAGCTTTCTTT.

Written as DNA, the CDR3 is TGTGCCAGCAGCCCACGGGCAGGGGGCTCGGTTACGCAGTATTTT. The encoded protein is CASSPRAGGSVTQYF. The J gene is TRBJ2-3, the V gene TRBV7-2, with 8 bases fitting TRBD1. CDR1 and CDR2 (germline): SGHTA, FQGNSA. The CDR3 spans 15 residues. After removal of 5 bases from V and 8 bases from J, the junction contained 12 bases not matched to a gene. Full variable domain (outside the CDR3, taken from reference TRBV7-2 and TRBJ2-3): GAGVSQSPSNKVTEKGKDVELRCDPISGHTALYWYRQSLGQGLEFLIYFQGNSAPDKSGLPSDRFSAERTGGSVSTLTIQRTQQEDSAVYLCASSPRAGGSVTQYFGPGTRLTVL.

The chain links TRBV7-9 to TRBJ1-2; a weak D match, TRBD1 (6 bases). From germline, CDR1 is SEHNR and CDR2 FQNEAQ (reference sequence). Deletions cut 3 bases from V and 0 bases from J, with 11 bases between. There are 15 residues in the CDR3. The DNA for the CDR3 is TGTGCCAGCAGCTTGGCAGGGGCGGCTAACTATGGCTACACCTTC. Translating gives CASSLAGAANYGYTF.

CDR3 loop: CASSLVQGIPGELFF. The CDR3 DNA reads as TGTGCCAGCAGCTTAGTCCAGGGTATCCCCGGGGAGCTGTTTTTT. J is TRBJ2-2 and V is TRBV7-6, with D possibly TRBD1 on 5 matching bases. The germline V gene has CDR1 SGHVS and CDR2 FNYEAQ. V lost 1 base to trimming and J lost 6 bases, with 12 bases between them. CDR3 length: 15 amino acids.

The CDR3 nucleotides read TGCAGCGTTGAAGCGGCCGCCGGGACAAACTACGAGCAGTACTTC. This gives the protein CSVEAAAGTNYEQYF. V gene TRBV29-1 combines with J gene TRBJ2-7, with D perhaps TRBD1 (6 bases). Trimming took 1 base from V and 3 from J, leaving 16 bases between them. The length of the CDR3 is 15 residues. Germline V gives CDR1 SQVTM, CDR2 ANQGSEA.

V gene TRBV20-1 combines with J gene TRBJ1-2, with D uncertain. The V gene's germline CDR1 is DFQATT and CDR2 SNEGSKA (reference sequence). There are 11 residues in the CDR3. Trimming took 5 bases from V and 2 from J, leaving 6 bases between them. This CDR3 reads CSAGRNYGYTF. Here the CDR3 DNA reads TGCAGTGCTGGCAGGAACTATGGCTACACCTTC.